A single sample is the source of the 14 T cell receptor beta chains below, sequenced in a study of T cell repertoires in cytomegalovirus infection. One entry per CDR3 protein results from TCRdb running MiXCR on the reads. In the table there are some 680,000 distinct CDR3 sequences, 35% to 40% of which are singletons. Sample: PBMCs. The source of these receptors is a human donor in good health (CMV status not recorded). Some clones in this sample may be carry-over from other donors' samples.

By share, this clonotype ranks as medium-sized. The genes are TRBV7-8 and TRBJ1-1; D is possibly TRBD1 (5 bases). Germline V gene sequence: CDR1 SGHVS, CDR2 FQNEAQ. The ends were cut back, 4 bases at V and 4 bases at J, with 13 bases in the middle. The CDR3 covers 14 residues. The CDR3: CASSSRQNLTEAFF. CDR3 coding DNA: TGTGCCAGCAGCTCCCGACAGAATCTCACTGAAGCTTTCTTT.

V usage is TRBV6-2 or TRBV6-3 and J usage is TRBJ1-5; 7 nucleotides line up with TRBD1. Unmatched junction bases numbered 6, after V lost 0 bases and J lost 4 bases. The CDR3 runs 16 residues. CDR1 and CDR2 from the germline V gene are MNHEY and SVGEGT. CDR3 sequence reads: CASSYSTGTANQPQHF. CDR3 coding DNA: TGTGCCAGCAGTTACTCTACCGGGACAGCTAATCAGCCCCAGCATTTT.

This clonotype was detected only a few times. The gene calls are TRBV11-2 and TRBJ2-1, with 8 bases lining up with TRBD2. Trimming removed 5 bases from V and 7 bases from J; junction bases left unmatched: 10. Germline values: CDR1 SGHAT, CDR2 FQNNGV. The CDR3 has 15 residues. The DNA for the CDR3 is TGTGCCAGCAGCCGAAGCGGGAGCGGGGAAAATGAGCAGTTCTTC. Translating it yields CASSRSGSGENEQFF.

This clonotype has just one count. The chain combines TRBV4-2 with TRBJ1-6; D remains unclear. Germline-derived CDR1 and CDR2 are LGHNA and YNFKEQ. Trimming removed 3 bases at V and 5 bases at J, with 17 bases between. CDR3 length: 17 amino acids. The CDR3 DNA reads as TGTGCCAGCAGCCACATCAACTTAGGAGTCGATAATTCACCCCTCCACTTT. It codes for CASSHINLGVDNSPLHF.

The table lists this clonotype with many counts. V usage is TRBV28 and J usage is TRBJ2-5, with 10 bases fitting TRBD2. With V trimmed by 3 bases and J by 4 bases, 5 bases remained unmatched. The CDR3 is 15 amino acids. CDR1 is MDHEN, CDR2 SYDVKM, per germline. CDR3 loop: CASSLSGGALETQYF. The CDR3 bases are TGTGCCAGCAGTTTGAGCGGGGGGGCCCTAGAGACCCAGTACTTC.

This clonotype has just a few counts. This chain joins TRBV28 and TRBJ2-1; D unresolved. The CDR3 contains 18 residues. CDR1 and CDR2 (germline): MDHEN, SYDVKM. The germline V and J ends were trimmed by 5 bases and 2 bases, with 22 bases remaining between them. This chain's CDR3 is CASSPNIMGRVTYNEQFF. The CDR3 region has the DNA TGTGCCAGCAGTCCCAACATCATGGGCAGAGTAACCTACAATGAGCAGTTCTTC.

The chain links TRBV20-1 to TRBJ1-6; 7 bases are a match to TRBD1. This CDR3 region has 15 residues. Germline trimming cut 3 bases from V and 6 bases from J; bases unmatched to any gene: 8. Germline CDR1 reads DFQATT; CDR2 reads SNEGSKA (reference sequence). Here the CDR3 DNA reads TGCAGTGCTAGGGGCAGGGGGTCGGGTAATTCACCCCTCCACTTT. Amino acids: CSARGRGSGNSPLHF.

The V gene is TRBV11-2, the J gene TRBJ1-4; tentatively, D is TRBD1 (5 bases). CDR1 and CDR2 from the germline V gene are SGHAT and FQNNGV. The CDR3 consists of 16 residues. The V end was cut by 5 bases, the J end by 6 bases, with 19 bases between. The CDR3 nucleotides read TGTGCCAGCAGCCAAAATCGCTGGATGGGGGATGAAAAACTGTTTTTT. Its translation is CASSQNRWMGDEKLFF.

This sequence joins TRBV28 and TRBJ2-7; 9 bases line up with TRBD1. V was clipped by 6 bases and J by 4 bases; unmatched bases: 10. This CDR3 has 15 amino acids. From germline, CDR1 is MDHEN and CDR2 SYDVKM. The chain's CDR3 is CASRAPGTGRYEQYF. CDR3 bases: TGTGCCAGCAGAGCCCCCGGGACAGGGAGGTACGAGCAGTACTTC.

Note on this clonotype: Likely a read error: the CDR3 ends without its conserved phenylalanine or tryptophan. The DNA is omitted, as the CDR3 cannot be located on it reliably, and the CDR3 follows TCRdb's listing. The rearrangement joins TRBV7-3 to TRBJ2-1; the table's TRBD2 call for D was not verified on the DNA. From germline, CDR1 is SGHTA and CDR2 FQGTGA. The CDR3 numbers 15 amino acids, ends counted. The CDR3 region is CASSFSPLAGNEQLL.

This clonotype was counted between two and nine times. The chain is built from TRBV7-8 and TRBJ1-6, with 7 nucleotides matching TRBD1. CDR1 is SGHVS and CDR2 is FQNEAQ in the germline V gene. The trim removed 5 bases at V and 5 bases at J, leaving 12 bases unmatched. The CDR3 length is 17 residues. The CDR3 loop is CASSPKTGMLDNSPLHF. The CDR3 DNA sequence: TGTGCCAGCAGCCCCAAGACAGGGATGTTAGATAATTCACCCCTCCACTTT.

This clonotype was observed once. This chain links TRBV12-3 or TRBV12-4 with TRBJ2-2; D could derive from TRBD1 or TRBD2 (6 bases each). Deletions cut 7 bases from V and 5 bases from J, with 11 bases between. The CDR3 length is 13 residues. CDR3 DNA sequence: TGTGCCAGCAACCGAGGGGGGACCGGGGAGCTGTTTTTT. It specifies CASNRGGTGELFF.

This clonotype occurred a few times. This chain connects TRBV12-5 to TRBJ2-2; 11 nucleotides match TRBD1. The CDR3 has 16 residues. The germline CDR1 and CDR2 sequences are LGHNT and FRNRAP. V lost 4 bases and J lost 4; bases outside the gene matches: 5. CDR3 nucleotide sequence: TGTGCTAGTGGTTCAGCCGGGACAGGGGGCACCGGGGAGCTGTTTTTT. This gives the protein CASGSAGTGGTGELFF.

A few counts support this clonotype. This chain links TRBV11-3 with TRBJ2-1; 7 bases are a match to TRBD2. The CDR3 is 17 residues long. With V trimmed by 5 bases and J by 2 bases, 12 bases remained unmatched. The V gene's germline CDR1 is SGHNT and CDR2 YENEEA. CDR3 region: CASSAEAGVGAYNEQFF. As DNA, the CDR3 is TGTGCCAGCAGCGCAGAGGCGGGGGTAGGAGCCTACAATGAGCAGTTCTTC.